This T cell receptor beta chain was sequenced in a study of T cell repertoires in cytomegalovirus infection. Study summary: Through public TCR beta signatures, both CMV infection and matching HLA type were indicated. Whole-study findings and limits: Summed frequency of public TCR beta families distinguished CMV carriers with the relevant HLA. The ex vivo response was dominated by HLA-C-restricted CMV-specific TCR beta clonotypes.

TCRdb reprocessed the reads via MiXCR and lists one record per CDR3 protein. In the table there are about 240,000 distinct CDR3 sequences, roughly 6.5% of which are singletons. CDR1 and CDR2 (germline): MNHEY, SVGAGI. The CDR3 is made up of 15 amino acids. With 7 bases removed from V and 10 bases from J, the gap between germline ends came to 25 bases. This clonotype was seen ten or more times. Antigen: not known. The J gene is TRBJ2-5, the V gene TRBV6-5; D ambiguous. Sample: PBMCs. The TCR sequence derives from a human donor in good health (CMV status not recorded). Some clones in this sample may be carry-over from other donors' samples. The CDR3 protein is CASTSGPSWSRFQYF. CDR3 nucleotides: TGTGCCAGCACCTCGGGCCCATCCTGGTCCCGTTTCCAGTACTTC.